The T cell receptor (beta chain) under discussion was sequenced for a study of CD8 T cells in Susac syndrome (dated by TCRdb to the late 2010s). Study-wide context: Repertoire sequencing was used to test whether CD8+ T cell activation and differentiation in Susac syndrome was antigen driven.

Concerning this clonotype itself: The antigen this receptor binds is unknown. No much larger clone is present one base from it, and per-base qualities are unavailable.

Results and caveats for the whole study, not just this receptor: The number of individuals in the TCR sequencing and HLA analysis was recognized as being relatively small.

The CDR3 has 13 amino acids, counting the end cysteine and phenylalanine. The kept DNA is CDR3 alone, 39 bases in frame from the first base. Compared with germline, V lacks 2 bases and J lacks 6 bases; bases without a gene match: 1. CDR1 and CDR2, per the germline V gene, are SGDLS and YYNGEE. RNA was extracted with the RNeasy kit and 0.5 to 1 ug was reverse transcribed using random hexamers. The immunoSEQ multiplex PCR assay, covering 54 Vbeta and 13 Jbeta segments, was used to amplify TCR beta CDR3 regions. PCR amplification bias was corrected using a synthetic template baseline for primer optimization and computational correction. The study's own analysis went as follows. Reads were assigned to V, D and J genes according to IMGT and analyzed in immunoSEQ Analyzer, with only productive sequences retained. Clonality was calculated as one minus the Shannon entropy normalized by log2 of the number of productive unique sequences. For each patient and control, public and private clones were evaluated within the 100 most prevalent clones. A clone was defined as Susac-specific if it was absent from the healthy and MS cohorts, from about a thousand published viral clones and from other ImmuneACCESS disease sequences. TCRdb trimmed the raw reads at Q25, called clones with MiXCR and kept productive beta chains. Each entry merges the rows of one CDR3 protein and shows their most common DNA and genes. TCRdb's processing, not the study's, gives the V and J calls here. The sample yields 150,000 to 200,000 distinct CDR3 sequences; around 96% were counted once. The ten largest clones add up to more than 0.1% of the sample.

Peripheral blood CD8+ and CD4+ T cells from healthy donors, Susac syndrome patients and multiple sclerosis patients were profiled by high-throughput TCR beta sequencing. Healthy donors were included as age- and sex-matched controls. CD8+ TEMRA cells were enriched by FACS, while bulk CD8+ and CD4+ T cells were purified by magnetic negative isolation. Blood was drawn into EDTA tubes, processed within 24 hours, and PBMCs were isolated by density gradient centrifugation. PBMCs intended for TCR sequencing were frozen in liquid nitrogen and were later thawed in a 37 degrees C water bath. The sorted or isolated CD4+, CD8+ and CD8+ TEMRA cells reached a purity of at least 90%.

Sequencing was done on a sample of CD4+ T cells from PBMCs. This chain is built from TRBV9 and TRBJ2-1; TRBD2 agrees with 8 junctional bases. The receptor comes from a human donor in good health. The nucleotide sequence is TGTGCCAGCAGCGTCGGGACTAGCAATGAGCAGTTCTTC. Its product reads: CASSVGTSNEQFF.